This entry is about one T cell receptor (beta chain). What it binds is unknown. It was RNA transcripts that yielded the amplified TCR beta CDR3 regions. HTBI primers drove first-round RT-PCR of the TCR CDR3. TCRdb ran MiXCR on the multiplex PCR reads and lists one entry per CDR3 protein. The sample holds a few hundred thousand distinct CDR3 sequences; approximately 13% are singletons and the top ten take about 5%. This sample is drawn from a study of T cells in Graves' hyperthyroidism and ophthalmopathy. Whole-study findings and limits: Most expanded thyroid clonotypes above 0.001 also appeared in blood.

CDR3 length: 13 residues. Germline CDR1 and CDR2: MNHNS and SASEGT. V lost 8 bases, J lost 6 bases, and 14 bases lay in between. This clonotype was sampled from a woman aged 18-30 years with Graves' hyperthyroidism. This sequence joins TRBV6-1 and TRBJ1-5; perhaps TRBD1 as D (6 bases). Sequencing was performed on blood. This CDR3 reads CASAARGGQPQHF. CDR3 bases: TGTGCCAGCGCGGCCAGGGGCGGTCAGCCCCAGCATTTT.